This T cell receptor beta chain stems from a study of human T cells and chemical hapten exposure. Study at large: Each patient's scalp received weekly diphenylcyclopropenone throughout the approximately 24-week study.

TCRdb reanalysed the RACE reads using MiXCR and keeps one entry per CDR3 protein. The profile covers around 300,000 distinct CDR3 sequences, with 7.5% to 8% appearing a single time and around 1.2% taken by the ten largest. General study results and limits: TCRs exceeding a frequency of 1 in 1000 stayed unchanged under DPC sensitization. Expanded TCRs produced significantly more large CDR3 similarity clusters than controls did.

This clonotype was picked up a small number of times. The antigen remains undetermined. Time point: pre-sensitization, week 0. Specified treatment: therapeutic diphenylcyclopropenone sensitization with weekly scalp DPC. Sequenced material: whole blood, taken in connection with sensitization to the hapten diphenylcyclopropenone (DPC). The clonotype originates from a man aged 18 to 35 with alopecia areata. Some clones in this sample may be carry-over from other donors' samples.

CDR3 loop: CASSVRLTQETQYF. The DNA for the CDR3 is TGTGCCAGCAGTGTACGACTGACGCAAGAGACCCAGTACTTC. The genes are TRBV12-3 or TRBV12-4 and TRBJ2-5; D call uncertain. The CDR3 loop spans 14 amino acids. V dropped 5 bases and J dropped 2 bases, with 12 bases sitting between them.